Given below is one T cell receptor beta chain in context. This entry comes from a study of blood T cell repertoires in COVID-19. Some clones are missing from TCRdb's copy, which holds only in-frame ones; the method was immunoSEQ multiplex PCR. The sample holds roughly 300,000 clones, 70% to 90% seen once. CDR3 length equals 13 residues. The germline V gene encodes CDR1 ENHRY and CDR2 SYGVKD. The V end lost 6 bases, the J end lost 3 bases, and 9 bases lay between the germline ends. This receptor was identified in a human donor in a cohort sampled during active COVID-19. Sequencing was done on a sample of peripheral blood. The V and J genes are TRBV10-3 and TRBJ1-3, with D perhaps matching TRBD1 (5 bases). The CDR3 nucleotides are TGTGCCATCAGGGGCAGGGTTGGAAACACCATATATTTT. The encoded protein is CAIRGRVGNTIYF.